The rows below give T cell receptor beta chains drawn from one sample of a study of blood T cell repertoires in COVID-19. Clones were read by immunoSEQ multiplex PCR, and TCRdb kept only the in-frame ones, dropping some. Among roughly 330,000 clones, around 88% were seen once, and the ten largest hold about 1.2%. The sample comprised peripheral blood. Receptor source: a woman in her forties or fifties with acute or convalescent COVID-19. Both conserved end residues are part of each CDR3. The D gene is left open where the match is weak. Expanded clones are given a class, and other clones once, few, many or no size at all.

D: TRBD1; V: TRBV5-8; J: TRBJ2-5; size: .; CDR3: CASSLGTGGQETQYF; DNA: TGTGCCAGCAGCTTGGGGACAGGGGGCCAAGAGACCCAGTACTTC
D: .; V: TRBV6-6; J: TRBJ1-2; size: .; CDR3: CASTEDSTWNYGYTF; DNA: TGTGCCAGCACCGAAGACAGCACTTGGAACTATGGCTACACCTTC
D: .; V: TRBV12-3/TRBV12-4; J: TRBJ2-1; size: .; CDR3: CASRGTSYNEQFF; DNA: TGTGCCAGCAGGGGGACTTCCTACAATGAGCAGTTCTTC
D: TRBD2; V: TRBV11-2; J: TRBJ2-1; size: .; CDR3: CASSWGLAGDEQFF; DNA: TGTGCCAGCAGCTGGGGGCTAGCGGGGGATGAGCAGTTCTTC
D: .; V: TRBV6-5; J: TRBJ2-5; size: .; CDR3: CASSYSTTQETQYF; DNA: TGTGCCAGCAGTTACTCGACAACTCAAGAGACCCAGTACTTC
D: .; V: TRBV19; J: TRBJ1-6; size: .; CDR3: CASSIKLGGALHF; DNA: TGTGCCAGTAGTATAAAGTTGGGCGGGGCCCTCCACTTT
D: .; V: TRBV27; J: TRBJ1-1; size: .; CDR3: CASSPRPGVNTEAFF; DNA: TGTGCCAGCAGTCCTCGGCCCGGGGTGAACACTGAAGCTTTCTTT
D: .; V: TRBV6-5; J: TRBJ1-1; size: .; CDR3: CASTRTQAVGTEAFF; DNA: TGTGCCAGCACACGGACTCAGGCTGTGGGCACTGAAGCTTTCTTT
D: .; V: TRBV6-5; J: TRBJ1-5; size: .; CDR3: CASSPQSGQPQHF; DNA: TGTGCCAGCAGTCCACAGAGTGGGCAGCCCCAGCATTTT
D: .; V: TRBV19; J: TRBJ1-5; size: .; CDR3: CASRQGNQPQHF; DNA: TGTGCCAGCAGGCAGGGCAATCAGCCCCAGCATTTT
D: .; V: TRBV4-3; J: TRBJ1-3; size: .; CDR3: CASSQDGQFTDVSGNTIYF; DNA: TGCGCCAGCAGCCAAGATGGACAGTTTACAGATGTCTCTGGAAACACCATATATTTT
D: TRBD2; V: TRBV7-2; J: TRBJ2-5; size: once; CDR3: CASSLALSGAVKTQYF; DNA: TGTGCCAGCAGCTTAGCTTTGAGCGGGGCCGTGAAGACCCAGTACTTC
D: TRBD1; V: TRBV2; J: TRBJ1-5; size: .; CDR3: CASRETRGQFLYSNQPQHF; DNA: TGTGCCAGCAGAGAGACTCGGGGACAGTTCCTTTATAGCAATCAGCCCCAGCATTTT
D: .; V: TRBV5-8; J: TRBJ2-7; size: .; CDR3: CASSFSRGAEQYF; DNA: TGTGCCAGCAGCTTCTCGCGCGGTGCGGAGCAGTACTTC